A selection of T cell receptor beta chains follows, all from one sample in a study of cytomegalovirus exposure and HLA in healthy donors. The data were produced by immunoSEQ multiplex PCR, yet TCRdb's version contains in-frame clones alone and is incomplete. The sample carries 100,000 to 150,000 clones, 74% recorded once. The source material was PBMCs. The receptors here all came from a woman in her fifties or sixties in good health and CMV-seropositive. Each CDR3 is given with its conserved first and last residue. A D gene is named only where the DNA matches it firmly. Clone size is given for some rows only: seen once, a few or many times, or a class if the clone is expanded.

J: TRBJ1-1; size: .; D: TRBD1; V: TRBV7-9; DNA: TGTGCCAGCAGCCTTACGATTACAGGGGACCCTGAAGCTTTCTTT; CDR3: CASSLTITGDPEAFF
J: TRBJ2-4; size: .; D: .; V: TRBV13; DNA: TGTGCCAGCAGCTTATCAGGGATCGGGGCCAAAAACATTCAGTACTTC; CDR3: CASSLSGIGAKNIQYF
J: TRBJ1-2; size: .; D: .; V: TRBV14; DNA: TGTGCCAGCAGCCAAGATAGGGGAGGGGGTGGCTACACCTTC; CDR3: CASSQDRGGGGYTF
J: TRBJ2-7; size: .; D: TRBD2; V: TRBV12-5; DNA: TGTGCTAGTGCCCCGGGACTAGCGGGGGGCTACGAGCAGTACTTC; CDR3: CASAPGLAGGYEQYF
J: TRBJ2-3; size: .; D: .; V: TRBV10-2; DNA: TGCGCCAGCAGTGAGTCGCGACAAACAGATACGCAGTATTTT; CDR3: CASSESRQTDTQYF
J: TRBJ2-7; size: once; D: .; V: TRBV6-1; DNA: TGTGCCAGCAGTGGAAGTAACTACTACGAGCAGTACTTC; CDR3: CASSGSNYYEQYF
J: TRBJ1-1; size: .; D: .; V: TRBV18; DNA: TGTGCCAGCTCACCAAAGATTCAGGAGGGCGAAGAAGCTTTCTTT; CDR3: CASSPKIQEGEEAFF
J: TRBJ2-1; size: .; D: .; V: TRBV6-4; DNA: TGTGCCAGCAGTGTAGAGGTTTTTTACAATGAGCAGTTCTTC; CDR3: CASSVEVFYNEQFF
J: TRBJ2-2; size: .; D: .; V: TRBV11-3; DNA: TGTGCCAGCAGCAGGGACATCGACACCGGGGAGCTGTTTTTT; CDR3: CASSRDIDTGELFF
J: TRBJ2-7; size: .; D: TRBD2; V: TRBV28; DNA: TGTGCCAGCAGTAGCGGGGGGATATACGAGCAGTACTTC; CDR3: CASSSGGIYEQYF
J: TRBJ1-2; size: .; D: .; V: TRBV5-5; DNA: TGTGCCAGCAACGGGGGCTATGGCTACACCTTC; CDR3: CASNGGYGYTF
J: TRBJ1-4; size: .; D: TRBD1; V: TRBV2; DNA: TGTGCCAGTCGCCCTGGACAGGGGTTTGAAAAACTGTTTTTT; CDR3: CASRPGQGFEKLFF
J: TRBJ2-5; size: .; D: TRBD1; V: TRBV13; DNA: TGTGCCAGCAGCTGGGACAGGGAAGAGACCCAGTACTTC; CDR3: CASSWDREETQYF
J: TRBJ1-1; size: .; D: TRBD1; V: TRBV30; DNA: TGTGCCTGGAGTGTATGGTACCCGGGACAGGGGGACACTGAAGCTTTCTTT; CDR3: CAWSVWYPGQGDTEAFF
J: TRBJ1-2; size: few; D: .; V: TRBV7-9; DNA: TGTGCCAGCAGCTCCAGTGACTATGGCTACACCTTC; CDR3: CASSSSDYGYTF
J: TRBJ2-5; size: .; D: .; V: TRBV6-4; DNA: TGTGCCAGCGGGGGGGACAAGAAAGAAGAGACCCAGTACTTC; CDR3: CASGGDKKEETQYF
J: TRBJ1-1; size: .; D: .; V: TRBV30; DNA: TGTGCCTGGAGTGACAGAGTTGAAGCTTTCTTT; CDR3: CAWSDRVEAFF
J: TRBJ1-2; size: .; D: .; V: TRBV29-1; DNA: TGCAGCGTCCCTTTAGCGGGAGACTATGGCTACACCTTC; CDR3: CSVPLAGDYGYTF
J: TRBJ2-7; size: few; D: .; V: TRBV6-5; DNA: TGTGCCAGCGCCCCCTTGGGCAACGAGCAGTACTTC; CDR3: CASAPLGNEQYF
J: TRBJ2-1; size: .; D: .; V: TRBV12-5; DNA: TGTGCTAGTGGTCCGCCGGGAGCTTACAATGAGCAGTTCTTC; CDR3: CASGPPGAYNEQFF
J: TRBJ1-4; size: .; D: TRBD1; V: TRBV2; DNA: TGTGCCAGCATACCGGGACAGGGGAATGAAAAACTGTTTTTT; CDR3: CASIPGQGNEKLFF
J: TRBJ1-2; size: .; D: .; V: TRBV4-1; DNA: TGCGCCAGCACCCCGGGGCCCAGGGGACCGTCCTATGGCTACACCTTC; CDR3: CASTPGPRGPSYGYTF